The next 26 T cell receptor beta chains were all read from a single sample in a study of cytomegalovirus exposure and HLA in healthy donors. Amplification used 60 Vbeta primers and 13 Jbeta primers. This table comes from immunoSEQ multiplex PCR, and its TCRdb copy is limited to in-frame clones, with some not included. Found here are around 41,000 clones, around 53% of them singletons; the top ten hold 5% to 6.5%. The specimen was PBMCs. The receptors come from a man aged 60-69 years in good health and CMV-seronegative.

This clone was seen only a few times. The chain is built from TRBV5-4 and TRBJ1-2; 8 positions match TRBD1. CDR3 length equals 13 residues. The V gene end was trimmed by 4 bases and the J gene end by 6 bases; junction bases not matched to a gene: 5. CDR1 SGHNT and CDR2 YYREEE come from the germline V gene (reference sequence). The CDR3 spells CASSGQGRDGYTF. The CDR3 DNA follows: TGTGCCAGCAGCGGACAGGGACGGGATGGCTACACCTTC. The variable domain in full, completed from reference TRBV5-4 and TRBJ1-2, reads ETGVTQSPTHLIKTRGQQVTLRCSSQSGHNTVSWYQQALGQGPQFIFQYYREEENGRGNFPPRFSGLQFPNYSSELNVNALELDDSALYLCASSGQGRDGYTFGSGTRLTVV.

The rearrangement links TRBV5-1 to TRBJ2-5, with no clear D. The CDR3 covers 14 residues. Looked up from germline, CDR1 is SGHRS and CDR2 is YFSETQ. Trimming took off 0 bases at V and 1 base at J, with 7 bases between the two ends. CDR3 amino acids: CASSLGGVQETQYF. The DNA for the CDR3 is TGCGCCAGCAGCTTGGGCGGCGTCCAAGAGACCCAGTACTTC.

The chain employs TRBV7-6 and TRBJ1-1; D is undetermined. The germline V gene has CDR1 SGHVS and CDR2 FNYEAQ. The CDR3 sequence is 13 residues long. The V gene lost 0 bases and the J gene lost 10 bases, with 12 bases spanning the gap. Here the CDR3 DNA reads TGTGCCAGCAGCTTAGCGCCAGAGCGAGGAGCTTTCTTT. Amino acids: CASSLAPERGAFF.

The J gene is TRBJ2-7, the V gene TRBV11-2; 13 bases are shared with TRBD2. The ends lost 1 base at V and 7 bases at J; junction bases unmatched: 1. CDR3 length: 14 amino acids. Germline CDR1 SGHAT, CDR2 FQNNGV. The CDR3 sequence: CASSLGLAGGEQYF. The CDR3 DNA reads TGTGCCAGCAGCTTAGGACTAGCGGGAGGTGAGCAGTACTTC.

The CDR3 DNA reads TGCGCCAGCAGGAGACAGGGGAACACCGGGGAGCTGTTTTTT. Protein sequence: CASRRQGNTGELFF. V and J are TRBV10-2 and TRBJ2-2, with 7 nucleotides matching TRBD1. CDR3 length: 14 residues. CDR1 and CDR2 (germline): WSHSY, SAAADI. J gave up 1 base and V 6 bases, and 2 bases lay outside the gene matches.

This clone has just a few counts. This chain joins TRBV4-2 and TRBJ1-2, with unresolved D. The length of the CDR3 is 14 residues. Germline V CDR1 and CDR2: LGHNA, YNFKEQ. Trimming stripped 1 base from V and 2 bases from J, with 8 bases between. In DNA form, the CDR3 reads TGTGCCAGCAGCCAAGCAGGTCAGAACTATGGCTACACCTTC. The encoded protein is CASSQAGQNYGYTF.

A few counts support this clone. This rearrangement joins TRBV5-1 to TRBJ1-1; D possibly corresponds to TRBD1 (5 bases). The V gene's germline CDR1 is SGHRS and CDR2 YFSETQ. This CDR3 region has 16 residues. Deletions cut 3 bases from V and 0 bases from J, with 15 bases between. Here the CDR3 DNA reads TGCGCCAGCAGCTGGGGCGTCGGGCAGATGAACACTGAAGCTTTCTTT. It translates to CASSWGVGQMNTEAFF.

The chain has TRBV28 and TRBJ1-1, with 7 positions matching TRBD1. Germline V gene lookup returns CDR1 MDHEN and CDR2 SYDVKM. V dropped 7 bases and J dropped 1; count of bases not matched to a gene: 12. The CDR3 is made up of 16 amino acids. The CDR3 DNA is TGTGCCAGCATACTTGCTGGTGCAGGGGGGAACACTGAAGCTTTCTTT. Amino acids: CASILAGAGGNTEAFF.

This clone was seen only a few times. At the DNA level, this CDR3 is encoded by other sequences in the same sample as well. V is TRBV7-9 and J is TRBJ2-2; TRBD2 matches 9 bases. The V segment lost 1 base and the J segment 6 bases; nucleotides outside the gene matches: 0. The CDR3 contains 14 residues. Germline lookup yields CDR1 SEHNR and CDR2 FQNEAQ (reference sequence). The CDR3 DNA reads as TGTGCCAGCAGCTTAGGACTAGCGGCCGGGGAGCTGTTTTTT. This sequence encodes CASSLGLAAGELFF.

The rearrangement joins TRBV27 to TRBJ2-1, with D possibly being TRBD2 (5 bases). This CDR3 spans 12 amino acids. Per germline, CDR1 MNHEY and CDR2 SMNVEV (reference sequence). Trimming left V 6 bases short and J 6 bases short, with 9 bases between. The CDR3 loop is CASRKRPNEQFF. The CDR3 DNA reads as TGTGCCAGCAGGAAGCGGCCCAATGAGCAGTTCTTC.

The V call is TRBV7-2, the J call TRBJ2-3, with D unresolved. Trimming cost V 1 base and J 8 bases, with 13 bases left between them. This CDR3 has 14 amino acids. Germline V CDR1 and CDR2: SGHTA, FQGNSA. The CDR3 here is CASSLERNRGTQYF. CDR3 in DNA: TGTGCCAGCAGCTTAGAGAGGAACCGTGGTACGCAGTATTTT.

The chain links TRBV18 to TRBJ1-1; 7 positions agree with TRBD1. J gave up 0 bases and V 3 bases, and 4 bases lay outside the gene matches. Looked up from germline, CDR1 is KGHSH and CDR2 is LQKENI. CDR3 length: 15 residues. The CDR3 region is CASSPLGQLNTEAFF. Here the CDR3 DNA reads TGTGCCAGCTCACCGCTGGGACAGCTGAACACTGAAGCTTTCTTT. Looking up the rest from reference TRBV18 and TRBJ1-1 gives the full variable domain: NAGVMQNPRHLVRRRGQEARLRCSPMKGHSHVYWYRQLPEEGLKFMVYLQKENIIDESGMPKERFSAEFPKEGPSILRIQQVVRGDSAAYFCASSPLGQLNTEAFFGQGTRLTVV.

V is TRBV6-1 and J is TRBJ2-7; the D gene is possibly TRBD1 (6 bases). The CDR3 is 15 amino acids. Trimming removed 4 bases from V and 6 bases from J, with 19 bases in between. The germline gives CDR1 MNHNS, CDR2 SASEGT. The CDR3 DNA reads TGTGCCAGCAGTGCAAGGGCCGGACAGCTAGTCGAGCAGTACTTC. This translates into CASSARAGQLVEQYF.

This clone was detected a few times. The chain links TRBV7-6 to TRBJ2-7; weak D call: TRBD2 (6 bases). The CDR3 length is 16 residues. V lost 5 bases and J lost 0, with 17 bases in between. Germline values: CDR1 SGHVS, CDR2 FNYEAQ. In DNA, the CDR3 is TGTGCCAGCAGCCTCGAAGCGGGCTACGGCTCCTACGAGCAGTACTTC. This sequence encodes CASSLEAGYGSYEQYF.

This chain uses TRBV5-1 with TRBJ2-7; 10 bases line up with TRBD2. Germline loops: CDR1 SGHRS, CDR2 YFSETQ. This CDR3 spans 16 amino acids. V gave up 0 bases and J gave up 5 bases; unmatched junction bases: 8. The CDR3 DNA is TGCGCCAGCAGCTTGGCCGGGGTAGCGGGAGGCCACGAGCAGTACTTC. This sequence encodes CASSLAGVAGGHEQYF. Supplemented by reference TRBV5-1 and TRBJ2-7, the full variable domain reads KAGVTQTPRYLIKTRGQQVTLSCSPISGHRSVSWYQQTPGQGLQFLFEYFSETQRNKGNFPGRFSGRQFSNSRSEMNVSTLELGDSALYLCASSLAGVAGGHEQYFGPGTRLTVT.

The V gene is TRBV10-1, the J gene TRBJ1-1, with D uncertain. Deletions cut 2 bases from V and 2 bases from J, with 12 bases between. This CDR3 spans 15 amino acids. Germline lookup yields CDR1 WNHNN and CDR2 SYGVQD (reference sequence). The CDR3 is CASSEVAAINTEAFF. CDR3 DNA sequence: TGCGCCAGCAGTGAGGTGGCAGCGATTAACACTGAAGCTTTCTTT.

The chain employs TRBV29-1 and TRBJ1-2; D unresolved. Germline loops: CDR1 SQVTM, CDR2 ANQGSEA. This CDR3 spans 14 amino acids. Trimming shortened V by 2 bases and J by 4 bases, and 14 bases separated the two germline ends. CDR3 in DNA: TGCAGCGTTGAACTCCCTGGGAGGGTCTATGGCTACACCTTC. Translated, it gives CSVELPGRVYGYTF.

The rearrangement uses TRBV7-6 and TRBJ1-4; the D is unclear. The V end was cut by 4 bases, the J end by 5 bases, with 14 bases between. Germline V CDR1 and CDR2: SGHVS, FNYEAQ. The CDR3 length is 15 residues. The CDR3 spells CASSSQGRQNEKLFF. In DNA, the CDR3 is TGTGCCAGCAGCTCCCAAGGGAGGCAAAATGAAAAACTGTTTTTT.

This chain links TRBV29-1 with TRBJ2-5, with D possibly TRBD1 on 6 matching bases. The ends were cut back, 4 bases at V and 2 bases at J, with 8 bases in the middle. In germline, CDR1 is SQVTM, CDR2 ANQGSEA. The CDR3 extends over 12 amino acids. The DNA for the CDR3 is TGCAGCGTTGGGCAGGGGCAAGAGACCCAGTACTTC. Amino acid sequence: CSVGQGQETQYF.

This clone was found a few times. V usage is TRBV5-4 and J usage is TRBJ2-1, with 7 bases that match TRBD1. CDR1 and CDR2 from the germline V gene are SGHNT and YYREEE (reference sequence). The length of the CDR3 is 15 residues. Trimming cost V 2 bases and J 8 bases; bases outside gene matches: 10. DNA of the CDR3: TGTGCCAGCAGCTTAGGGGGCAGTCAGGGCGATGAGCAGTTCTTC. Its translation: CASSLGGSQGDEQFF. The full variable domain, rest sourced from reference TRBV5-4 and TRBJ2-1, is ETGVTQSPTHLIKTRGQQVTLRCSSQSGHNTVSWYQQALGQGPQFIFQYYREEENGRGNFPPRFSGLQFPNYSSELNVNALELDDSALYLCASSLGGSQGDEQFFGPGTRLTVL.

This clone was seen only a few times. This rearrangement joins TRBV29-1 to TRBJ2-5; D perhaps matches TRBD1 (6 bases). The germline V gene encodes CDR1 SQVTM and CDR2 ANQGSEA. The CDR3 runs 12 residues. V lost 7 bases to trimming and J lost 2 bases, with 11 bases between them. The CDR3 reads CSGTGLQETQYF. CDR3 sequence (DNA): TGCAGCGGTACAGGGTTACAAGAGACCCAGTACTTC. The whole variable domain, remainder taken from reference TRBV29-1 and TRBJ2-5, is SAVISQKPSRDICQRGTSLTIQCQVDSQVTMMFWYRQQPGQSLTLIATANQGSEATYESGFVIDKFPISRPNLTFSTLTVSNMSPEDSSIYLCSGTGLQETQYFGPGTRLLVL.

The J gene is TRBJ1-2, the V gene TRBV28; no reliable D call. This CDR3 is built from 12 residues. V lost 8 bases and J 2 bases, leaving 9 bases between the germline ends. Germline V lookup: CDR1 MDHEN, CDR2 SYDVKM. The CDR3 DNA reads as TGTGCCAGCCTGACACAGAACTATGGCTACACCTTC. This codes for CASLTQNYGYTF.

A few counts support this clone. The rearrangement uses TRBV28 and TRBJ1-5; tentative D call: TRBD1 (6 bases). V lost 6 bases and J lost 7, with 22 bases in between. Germline loops: CDR1 MDHEN, CDR2 SYDVKM. This CDR3 contains 16 residues. The CDR3 nucleotides are TGTGCCAGCAGAGGGGGTAATAACAGGGTTTACCAGCCCCAGCATTTT. This encodes CASRGGNNRVYQPQHF.

The V call is TRBV18, the J call TRBJ2-1, with D possibly being TRBD2 (5 bases). The CDR3 runs 12 residues. Trimming removed 2 bases from V and 6 bases from J, with 5 bases in between. Germline V CDR1 and CDR2: KGHSH, LQKENI. The CDR3 sequence is CASSPSGNEQFF. The CDR3 DNA reads as TGTGCCAGCTCACCAAGCGGCAATGAGCAGTTCTTC.

The chain employs TRBV6-1 and TRBJ1-1, with TRBD1 matching over 9 bases. The CDR3 covers 15 residues. The germline V gene has CDR1 MNHNS and CDR2 SASEGT. V lost 5 bases and J lost 2; bases outside the gene matches: 6. The CDR3 sequence is CASSTGQGINTEAFF. The CDR3 DNA sequence: TGTGCCAGCAGTACCGGACAGGGGATAAACACTGAAGCTTTCTTT.

The chain employs TRBV5-4 and TRBJ2-5; 8 bases are shared with TRBD2. With V trimmed by 4 bases and J by 2 bases, 4 bases remained unmatched. The V gene's germline CDR1 is SGHNT and CDR2 YYREEE (reference sequence). The length of the CDR3 is 14 residues. CDR3 DNA sequence: TGTGCCAGCAGCACCAGCGGGAGTCAAGAGACCCAGTACTTC. It codes for CASSTSGSQETQYF.